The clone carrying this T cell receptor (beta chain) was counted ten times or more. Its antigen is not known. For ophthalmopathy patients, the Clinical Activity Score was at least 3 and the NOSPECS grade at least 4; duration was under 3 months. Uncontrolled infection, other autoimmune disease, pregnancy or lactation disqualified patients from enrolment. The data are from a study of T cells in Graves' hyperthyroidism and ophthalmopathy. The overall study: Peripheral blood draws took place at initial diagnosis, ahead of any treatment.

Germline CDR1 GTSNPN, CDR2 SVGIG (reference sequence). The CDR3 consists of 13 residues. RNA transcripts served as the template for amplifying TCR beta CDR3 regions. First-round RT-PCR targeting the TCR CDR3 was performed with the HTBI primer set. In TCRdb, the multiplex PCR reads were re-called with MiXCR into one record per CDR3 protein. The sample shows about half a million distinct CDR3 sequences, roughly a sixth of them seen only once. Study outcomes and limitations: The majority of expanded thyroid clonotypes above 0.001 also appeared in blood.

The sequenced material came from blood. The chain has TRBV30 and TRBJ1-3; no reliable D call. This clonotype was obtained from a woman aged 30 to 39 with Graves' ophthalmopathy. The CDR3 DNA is TGTGGATTGGACGGGAGCTCTGGAAACACCATATATTTT. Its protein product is CGLDGSSGNTIYF.